These 23 T cell receptor beta chains originate from one sample sequenced in a study of control samples from healthy donors and cancer patients. Here immunoSEQ multiplex PCR was the method, and the copy in TCRdb shows in-frame clones only, minus some. The sample lists 100,000 to 150,000 clones; 91% were seen once. What was sequenced was blood. Receptors were obtained from a man aged 18 to 35 in good health.

V is TRBV5-1 and J is TRBJ1-2; D unresolved. V was cut by 4 bases and J by 2 bases, with 18 bases left in between. This CDR3 is built from 16 residues. Per germline, CDR1 SGHRS and CDR2 YFSETQ. CDR3 sequence reads: CASSMGFSALNYGYTF. The CDR3 DNA sequence: TGCGCCAGCAGCATGGGGTTCTCCGCGTTGAACTATGGCTACACCTTC.

About this clone itself: Other nucleotide sequences from this sample produce the same CDR3. The chain couples TRBV2 to TRBJ1-5; tentative D call: TRBD1 (5 bases). The germline gives CDR1 SNHLY, CDR2 FYNNEI. The germline V and J ends were trimmed by 1 base and 4 bases, with 11 bases remaining between them. The CDR3 extends over 15 amino acids. For the CDR3, the DNA is TGTGCCAGCAGTGAAGAGGCAGGGAGTAATCAGCCCCAGCATTTT. Encoded protein: CASSEEAGSNQPQHF.

The chain joins TRBV2 to TRBJ1-2; maybe TRBD1 (5 bases). The ends were cut back, 4 bases at V and 7 bases at J, with 13 bases in the middle. CDR1 is SNHLY, CDR2 FYNNEI, per germline. CDR3 length: 13 residues. CDR3 amino acids: CASSGDGSSGYTF. In nucleotides, the CDR3 is TGTGCCAGCAGTGGGGACGGGTCGAGTGGCTACACCTTC. Full variable domain (rest looked up from reference TRBV2 and TRBJ1-2): EPEVTQTPSHQVTQMGQEVILRCVPISNHLYFYWYRQILGQKVEFLVSFYNNEISEKSEIFDDQFSVERPDGSNFTLKIRSTKLEDSAMYFCASSGDGSSGYTFGSGTRLTVV.

The CDR3 DNA sequence: TGTGCCAGCAGCGTAGCTTCCCCGGATACGCAGTATTTT. It codes for CASSVASPDTQYF. The chain has TRBV9 and TRBJ2-3; D is undetermined. CDR1 is SGDLS, CDR2 YYNGEE, per germline. Trimming pared 0 bases from V and 6 bases from J, leaving 8 bases between. This CDR3 spans 13 amino acids.

This clone was counted a single time. The V and J genes are TRBV5-6 and TRBJ1-2; 7 nucleotides agree with TRBD1. Germline loops: CDR1 SGHDT, CDR2 YYEEEE. This CDR3 comprises 15 residues. V shed 3 bases and J 4 bases; nucleotides not matched to a gene: 9. The DNA for the CDR3 is TGTGCCAGCAGCTGGGGGACAGCCTTTTCCTATGGCTACACCTTC. Translation: CASSWGTAFSYGYTF.

The chain has TRBV6-1 and TRBJ2-3; tentatively, D is TRBD2 (5 bases). CDR1 MNHNS and CDR2 SASEGT come from the germline V gene. The CDR3 covers 15 residues. Trimming stripped 2 bases from V and 3 bases from J, with 12 bases between. This chain's CDR3 is CASSEIGVWTDTQYF. CDR3 nucleotides: TGTGCCAGCAGTGAAATCGGGGTGTGGACAGATACGCAGTATTTT.

The chain is built from TRBV29-1 and TRBJ1-2; D gene unclear. The CDR3 length is 14 residues. From germline, CDR1 is SQVTM and CDR2 ANQGSEA. V was clipped by 0 bases and J by 5 bases, with 13 bases between them. CDR3 region: CSVEDRYDPYGYTF. The CDR3 DNA is TGCAGCGTTGAAGATCGATACGATCCGTATGGCTACACCTTC.

The chain combines TRBV19 with TRBJ2-7, with D hard to call. Germline values: CDR1 LNHDA, CDR2 SQIVND (reference sequence). This CDR3 contains 15 residues. The V end lost 4 bases, the J end lost 1 base, and 14 bases lay between the germline ends. CDR3 region: CASSSIVGESYEQYF. CDR3 bases: TGTGCCAGTAGTAGTATTGTTGGGGAATCCTACGAGCAGTACTTC.

The gene calls are TRBV3-1 (or the pseudogene TRBV3-2) and TRBJ1-4; no clear D. The V and J ends lost 0 bases and 8 bases respectively, with 10 bases between them. Germline-derived CDR1 and CDR2 are LGHDT and YNNKEL (reference sequence). The CDR3 contains 14 residues. The CDR3 DNA is TGTGCCAGCAGCCAAGATTCTCGAGGGGAAAAACTGTTTTTT. It translates to CASSQDSRGEKLFF.

The V call is TRBV18, the J call TRBJ1-4, with a weak D call TRBD1 (6 bases). This CDR3 has 18 residues. Trimming shortened V by 0 bases and J by 3 bases, and 17 bases separated the two germline ends. Germline V gives CDR1 KGHSH, CDR2 LQKENI. CDR3 DNA: TGTGCCAGCTCACCACCTTTGAACCAGGGGCTATCTAATGAAAAACTGTTTTTT. It encodes CASSPPLNQGLSNEKLFF.

In regard to this clone: The junction and the germline gene differ at one end; a read error may be behind it. The genes are TRBV10-3 and TRBJ1-1, with D perhaps matching TRBD1 (6 bases). Germline V gene lookup returns CDR1 ENHRY and CDR2 SYGVKD. The CDR3 sequence is 16 residues long. The CDR3 nucleotides are TGTGCCATCAGTGAGTGGCAGGGGCGTCTGAAGACTGAAGCTTTCTTT. Its protein product is CAISEWQGRLKTEAFF.

The V and J genes are TRBV5-5 and TRBJ2-4, with TRBD1 matching over 8 bases. The V segment lost 6 bases and the J segment 1 base; nucleotides outside the gene matches: 9. This CDR3 comprises 16 residues. Per germline, CDR1 SGHKS and CDR2 YYEKEE (reference sequence). The DNA for the CDR3 is TGTGCCAGCACCCTATCAGGGGGCTTTGCCAAAAACATTCAGTACTTC. It encodes CASTLSGGFAKNIQYF. The full variable domain, completed using reference TRBV5-5 and TRBJ2-4, is DAGVTQSPTHLIKTRGQQVTLRCSPISGHKSVSWYQQVLGQGPQFIFQYYEKEERGRGNFPDRFSARQFPNYSSELNVNALLLGDSALYLCASTLSGGFAKNIQYFGAGTRLSVL.

The chain couples TRBV19 to TRBJ1-1; 7 bases fit TRBD1. Per germline, CDR1 LNHDA and CDR2 SQIVND (reference sequence). The CDR3 has 14 residues. Unmatched junction bases numbered 10, after V lost 10 bases and J lost 2 bases. In nucleotides, the CDR3 is TGTGCCACGGCCATAAACAGGGGTAACACTGAAGCTTTCTTT. This codes for CATAINRGNTEAFF.

This chain joins TRBV12-3 or TRBV12-4 and TRBJ1-1, with D uncertain. V was cut by 1 base and J by 4 bases, with 7 bases left in between. The CDR3 length is 13 residues. The CDR3 here is CASSLGYGTEAFF. The CDR3 DNA reads as TGTGCCAGCAGTTTAGGGTACGGCACTGAAGCTTTCTTT.

The CDR3 bases are TGTGCTACCGGGACCTACGAGCAGTACTTC. Translation: CATGTYEQYF. The chain has TRBV6-5 and TRBJ2-7, with TRBD2 as a possible D gene (5 bases). The CDR3 contains 10 residues. Per the germline V gene, CDR1 is MNHEY and CDR2 is SVGAGI.

This clone occurred once. The chain combines TRBV20-1 with TRBJ1-1; D gene ambiguous. Germline CDR1 and CDR2: DFQATT and SNEGSKA (reference sequence). CDR3 length: 11 amino acids. Written as DNA, the CDR3 is TGCAGAGAAAGGGTTAATTCTGAAGCTTTCTTT. It specifies CRERVNSEAFF.

This CDR3 is CAIGQGWIYGYTF. The CDR3, as DNA: TGTGCCATAGGACAGGGGTGGATCTATGGCTACACCTTC. The chain has TRBV7-9 and TRBJ1-2; TRBD1 aligns across 9 bases. Trimming cost V 10 bases and J 4 bases; bases outside gene matches: 7. Germline assignment: CDR1 SEHNR and CDR2 FQNEAQ (reference sequence). The CDR3 spans 13 residues.

The chain carries TRBV11-2 and TRBJ1-2; D unresolved. Trimming removed 5 bases from V and 1 base from J, with 8 bases in between. This CDR3 comprises 13 residues. Germline-derived CDR1 and CDR2 are SGHAT and FQNNGV. The CDR3 sequence: CASSDQSNYGYTF. Written as DNA, the CDR3 is TGTGCCAGCAGCGACCAGAGTAACTATGGCTACACCTTC.

The genes are TRBV4-1 and TRBJ2-7; TRBD1 aligns across 10 bases. The germline gives CDR1 MGHRA, CDR2 YSYEKL. V lost 6 bases, J lost 1 base, and 6 bases stayed unmatched. The CDR3 has 15 amino acids. CDR3 region: CASRPWTGGSYEQYF. In DNA form, the CDR3 reads TGCGCCAGCAGGCCCTGGACAGGGGGGTCCTACGAGCAGTACTTC.

The chain employs TRBV5-1 and TRBJ1-3, with D tentatively TRBD1 (6 bases). V lost 2 bases and J 2 bases, leaving 11 bases between the germline ends. The CDR3 extends over 15 amino acids. Germline V gene sequence: CDR1 SGHRS, CDR2 YFSETQ. CDR3 sequence: CASSLQGTAGNTIYF. As DNA, the CDR3 is TGCGCCAGCAGCTTACAGGGAACTGCTGGAAACACCATATATTTT.

This clone was seen only a few times. This rearrangement joins TRBV4-1 to TRBJ2-7; 8 bases are a match to TRBD1. The CDR3 loop spans 16 amino acids. J gave up 6 bases and V 6 bases, and 16 bases lay outside the gene matches. Looked up from germline, CDR1 is MGHRA and CDR2 is YSYEKL. The CDR3 DNA follows: TGCGCCAGCAGTTACTCTTTCGACAGGGGAGGCCGCGAGCAGTACTTC. Protein sequence: CASSYSFDRGGREQYF.

The chain links TRBV20-1 to TRBJ2-3; 9 positions match TRBD2. The CDR3 length is 14 residues. CDR1 and CDR2 from the germline V gene are DFQATT and SNEGSKA (reference sequence). V trimming: 3 bases; J trimming: 5 bases; junction bases outside the gene matches: 6. The CDR3 DNA sequence: TGCAGTGCTAGTCGCGGGGGGGCTAGAGATACGCAGTATTTT. Translation gives CSASRGGARDTQYF.

J is TRBJ1-1 and V is TRBV19; D remains ambiguous. Trimming stripped 4 bases from V and 5 bases from J, with 8 bases between. The CDR3 consists of 12 residues. Germline lookup yields CDR1 LNHDA and CDR2 SQIVND (reference sequence). This CDR3 is CASSKGYTEAFF. The CDR3 DNA sequence: TGTGCCAGTAGTAAAGGGTATACTGAAGCTTTCTTT.